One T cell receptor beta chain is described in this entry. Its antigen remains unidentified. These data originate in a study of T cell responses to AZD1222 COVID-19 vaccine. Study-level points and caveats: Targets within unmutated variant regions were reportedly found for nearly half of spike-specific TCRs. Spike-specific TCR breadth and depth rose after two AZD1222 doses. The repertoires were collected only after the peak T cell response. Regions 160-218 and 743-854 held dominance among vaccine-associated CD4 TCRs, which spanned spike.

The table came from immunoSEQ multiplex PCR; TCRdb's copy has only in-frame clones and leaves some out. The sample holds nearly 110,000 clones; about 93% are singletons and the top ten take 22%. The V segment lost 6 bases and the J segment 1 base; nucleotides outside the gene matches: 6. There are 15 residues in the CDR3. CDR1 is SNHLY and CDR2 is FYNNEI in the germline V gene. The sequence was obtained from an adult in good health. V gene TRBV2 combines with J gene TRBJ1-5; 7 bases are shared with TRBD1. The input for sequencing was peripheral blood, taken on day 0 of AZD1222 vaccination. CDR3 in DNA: TGTGCCAGCAGAACAGGGGCGGGGAGCAATCAGCCCCAGCATTTT. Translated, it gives CASRTGAGSNQPQHF.